The entry below describes one TCR beta chain. The antigen is unknown. The sample belongs to a study of cytomegalovirus exposure and HLA in healthy donors. Trimming took 6 bases from V and 4 from J, leaving 12 bases between them. The CDR3 totals 12 residues. Germline V gene data show CDR1 as SQVTM and CDR2 as ANQGSEA. Method: immunoSEQ multiplex PCR; TCRdb's copy keeps in-frame clones and lacks some. This table has 97,000 or so clones, about 90% appearing once. Findings and limits, study-wide: In vitro confirmation showed three CMV-associated chains to be CMV antigen specific. Investigators reported approximately 170 TCR beta chains as tied to cytomegalovirus.

The receptor was isolated from a man between 18 and 29 years old in good health and CMV-seropositive. The chain recombines TRBV29-1 with TRBJ1-1; a possible D gene is TRBD1 (5 bases). The sequencing input was PBMCs. CDR3 protein: CSVAGLPTEAFF. CDR3 in DNA: TGCAGCGTAGCAGGGTTACCCACTGAAGCTTTCTTT.